This T cell receptor beta chain originates from a study of cytomegalovirus exposure and HLA in healthy donors. The germline V gene encodes CDR1 SGHRS and CDR2 YFSETQ. The trim removed 4 bases at V and 4 bases at J, leaving 8 bases unmatched. CDR3 length equals 15 residues. This PCR relied on a set of 60 Vbeta primers and 13 Jbeta primers. The repertoire was sequenced with immunoSEQ multiplex PCR; TCRdb's copy has only in-frame clones and lacks some. The sample has 140,000 to 150,000 clones, approximately 85% seen once. Whole-study results and caveats: A highly shared variant cluster was judged a likely technical artifact.

As regards this clone: Antigen unknown.

The sequence came from a woman aged 35 to 49 in good health and CMV-seronegative. Sample: PBMCs. The V and J genes are TRBV5-1 and TRBJ2-1, with 7 bases matching TRBD1. The CDR3 loop is CASSETMTGYNEQFF. As DNA, the CDR3 is TGCGCCAGCAGCGAGACCATGACAGGGTACAATGAGCAGTTCTTC.